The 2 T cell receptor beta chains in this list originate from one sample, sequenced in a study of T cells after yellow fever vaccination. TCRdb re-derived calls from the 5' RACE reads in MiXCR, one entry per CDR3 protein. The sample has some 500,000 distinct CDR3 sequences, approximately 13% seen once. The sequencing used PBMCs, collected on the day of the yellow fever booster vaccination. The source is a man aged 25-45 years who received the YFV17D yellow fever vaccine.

The CDR3 loop is CASRPMGENTYEQYF. CDR3 coding DNA: TGTGCCAGCAGGCCAATGGGGGAGAACACCTACGAGCAGTACTTC. This chain links TRBV6-1 with TRBJ2-7, with D perhaps being TRBD1 or TRBD2 (5 bases each). The CDR3 has 15 amino acids. The ends were cut back, 6 bases at V and 2 bases at J, with 17 bases in the middle. Germline V lookup: CDR1 MNHNS, CDR2 SASEGT.

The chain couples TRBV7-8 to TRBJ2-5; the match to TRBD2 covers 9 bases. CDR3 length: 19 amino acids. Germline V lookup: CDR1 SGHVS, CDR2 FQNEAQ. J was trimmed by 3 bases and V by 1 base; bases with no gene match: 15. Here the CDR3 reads CASSLGGGRAGGLKETQYF. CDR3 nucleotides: TGTGCCAGCAGCTTAGGTGGCGGGAGGGCCGGGGGCCTTAAAGAGACCCAGTACTTC.